These 4 T cell receptor beta chains originate from one sample sequenced in a study of T cell repertoires in cytomegalovirus infection. MiXCR was run by TCRdb on the reads, yielding one entry per CDR3 protein. The repertoire holds about 740,000 distinct CDR3 sequences, with roughly 30% as singletons. The antigens of these receptors remain unknown. The sequencing used cultured PBMCs, collected from culture after CMV antigen stimulation. The receptors originated from a human donor in good health (CMV status not recorded). Some clones in this sample may be carry-over from other donors' samples.

Remarks on this clonotype: One junction end disagrees with the germline gene, perhaps due to a read error. CDR3 nucleotides: TGTGCCAGCAGCTTGACAAACTACAATGGGCAGTTCTTC. Residues: CASSLTNYNGQFF. V and J are TRBV7-9 and TRBJ2-1; D is ambiguous. Per the germline V gene, CDR1 is SEHNR and CDR2 is FQNEAQ (reference sequence). The CDR3 runs 13 residues.

The chain uses TRBV28 and TRBJ2-7, with a weak D call TRBD1 (5 bases). There are 16 residues in the CDR3. V lost 6 bases, J lost 4 bases, and 22 bases lay in between. Per germline, CDR1 MDHEN and CDR2 SYDVKM. The CDR3 DNA is TGTGCCAGCAGCCTCACGGTGGCAGGGTTCGGGTACGAGCAGTACTTC. It translates to CASSLTVAGFGYEQYF.

This clonotype was seen a handful of times. V is TRBV7-6 and J is TRBJ2-1; possibly TRBD1 for D (6 bases). Germline V CDR1 and CDR2: SGHVS, FNYEAQ. CDR3 length: 14 residues. V was trimmed by 5 bases and J by 5 bases, leaving 13 bases between them. The chain's CDR3 is CASSLSRDNNEQFF. CDR3 bases: TGTGCCAGCAGCCTATCCCGGGACAACAATGAGCAGTTCTTC. The full variable domain, in which reference TRBV7-6 and TRBJ2-1 provide the parts outside the CDR3, is GAGVSQSPRYKVTKRGQDVALRCDPISGHVSLYWYRQALGQGPEFLTYFNYEAQQDKSGLPNDRFSAERPEGSISTLTIQRTEQRDSAMYRCASSLSRDNNEQFFGPGTRLTVL.

This clonotype was detected only once. The chain has TRBV11-1 and TRBJ2-3; D call uncertain. The germline CDR1 and CDR2 sequences are SGHAT and FQDESV (reference sequence). CDR3 length: 15 residues. Trimming pared 3 bases from V and 1 base from J, leaving 11 bases between. In DNA form, the CDR3 reads TGTGCCAGCAGCTTGACTCGAGTGGGCACAGATACGCAGTATTTT. It yields the protein CASSLTRVGTDTQYF.